The TCR beta chain described here comes from a study of control samples from healthy donors and cancer patients. Germline V CDR1 and CDR2: SGHRS, YFSETQ. Trimming removed 4 bases from V and 2 bases from J; junction bases left unmatched: 2. There are 15 residues in the CDR3. Clones were read by immunoSEQ multiplex PCR, and TCRdb kept only the in-frame ones, dropping some. The sample carries some 120,000 clones, around 87% recorded once. This clone was observed once. The rearrangement uses TRBV5-1 and TRBJ2-1, with 11 bases fitting TRBD1. Sequenced input: blood. The sequence derives from a man between 60 and 75 years old in good health. Here the CDR3 DNA reads TGCGCCAGCAGCCGGACAGGGGGCACCTACAATGAGCAGTTCTTC. It specifies CASSRTGGTYNEQFF.